The subject of this entry is one T cell receptor beta chain. V lost 2 bases, J lost 2 bases, and 3 bases stayed unmatched. This CDR3 is 15 amino acids long. Germline V gene sequence: CDR1 SGHTA, CDR2 FQGNSA. The data belong to a study of blood T cell repertoires in COVID-19. Across the whole study: PBMCs, B-cell-depleted T cells, or T cells were the source of the cDNA or gDNA that made up the material.

TCRdb's table, derived via immunoSEQ multiplex PCR, lists solely in-frame clones and lacks some. The table has nearly 110,000 clones, less than 90% seen once. This receptor was identified in a human donor in a cohort sampled during active COVID-19. The gene calls are TRBV7-2 and TRBJ2-5; TRBD2 agrees at 9 bases. Sequencing was performed on peripheral blood. DNA for the CDR3: TGTGCCAGCAGCTTAACTAGCGGGCGGCAAGAGACCCAGTACTTC. Amino acid sequence: CASSLTSGRQETQYF. Based on the CDR3 plus reference TRBV7-2 and TRBJ2-5, the full variable domain is GAGVSQSPSNKVTEKGKDVELRCDPISGHTALYWYRQSLGQGLEFLIYFQGNSAPDKSGLPSDRFSAERTGGSVSTLTIQRTQQEDSAVYLCASSLTSGRQETQYFGPGTRLLVL.